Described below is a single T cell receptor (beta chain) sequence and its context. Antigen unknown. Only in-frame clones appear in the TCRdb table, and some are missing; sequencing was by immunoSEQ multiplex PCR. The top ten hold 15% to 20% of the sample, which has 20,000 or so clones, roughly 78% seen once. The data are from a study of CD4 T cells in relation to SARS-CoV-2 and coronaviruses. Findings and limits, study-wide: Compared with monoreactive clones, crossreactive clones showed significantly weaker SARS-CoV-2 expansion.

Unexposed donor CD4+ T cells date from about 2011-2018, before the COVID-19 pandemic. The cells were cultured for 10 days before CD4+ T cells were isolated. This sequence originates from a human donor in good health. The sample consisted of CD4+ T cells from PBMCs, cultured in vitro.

CDR3 bases: TGTGCCAGCAGCCAACCGACGGCTACCTATGGCTACACCTTC. The encoded protein is CASSQPTATYGYTF. The chain combines TRBV7-9 with TRBJ1-2, with D hard to call. CDR3 length equals 14 residues. The germline gives CDR1 SEHNR, CDR2 FQNEAQ (reference sequence). The ends were cut back, 5 bases at V and 4 bases at J, with 14 bases in the middle. Full variable domain (missing parts from reference TRBV7-9 and TRBJ1-2): DTGVSQNPRHKITKRGQNVTFRCDPISEHNRLYWYRQTLGQGPEFLTYFQNEAQLEKSRLLSDRFSAERPKGSFSTLEIQRTEQGDSAMYLCASSQPTATYGYTFGSGTRLTVV.